A single sample is the source of the 9 T cell receptor beta chains below, sequenced in a study of T cell responses to AZD1222 COVID-19 vaccine. Sequencing was performed with immunoSEQ multiplex PCR; in TCRdb, only in-frame clones are kept and a portion is missing. Here the sample spans around 85,000 clones, approximately 87% being singletons. Sequencing was performed on peripheral blood, taken 28 days after the second AZD1222 dose. The source of these receptors is an adult who received the AZD1222 COVID-19 vaccine.

The gene calls are TRBV27 and TRBJ1-1; D call uncertain. The CDR3 spans 12 residues. Deletions cut 6 bases from V and 7 bases from J, with 12 bases between. The germline V gene has CDR1 MNHEY and CDR2 SMNVEV (reference sequence). CDR3 loop: CASRLLSGEAFF. CDR3 DNA: TGTGCCAGCAGGTTGTTATCCGGTGAAGCTTTCTTT.

The chain recombines TRBV3-1 (or the pseudogene TRBV3-2) with TRBJ2-5; D may match TRBD1 or TRBD2 (7 bases each). The CDR3 runs to 16 residues. V lost 4 bases and J 4 bases, leaving 19 bases between the germline ends. Germline CDR1 is LGHDT and CDR2 is YNNKEL (reference sequence). CDR3 nucleotide sequence: TGTGCCAGCAGCCCCAGGGGGGGGGCCGGAGGAGAGACCCAGTACTTC. This encodes CASSPRGGAGGETQYF.

The chain is built from TRBV27 and TRBJ2-7; D might be TRBD1 (6 bases). This CDR3 region has 14 residues. Germline lookup yields CDR1 MNHEY and CDR2 SMNVEV (reference sequence). Trimming took 0 bases from V and 2 from J, leaving 8 bases between them. CDR3 sequence: CASSLSSGAYEQYF. CDR3 bases: TGTGCCAGCAGTTTATCGTCAGGGGCCTACGAGCAGTACTTC.

This clone was seen a single time. The chain couples TRBV5-6 to TRBJ2-3; 7 nucleotides line up with TRBD2. J lost 0 bases, V lost 0 bases, and 4 bases had no gene match. The CDR3 is 16 residues long. The germline gives CDR1 SGHDT, CDR2 YYEEEE. CDR3 coding DNA: TGTGCCAGCAGCTTGGTGGCTAGCGGAAGCACAGATACGCAGTATTTT. As protein: CASSLVASGSTDTQYF.

This chain uses TRBV28 with TRBJ1-4; 8 bases fit TRBD1. From germline, CDR1 is MDHEN and CDR2 SYDVKM. The CDR3 is made up of 12 amino acids. V lost 10 bases, J lost 7 bases, and 5 bases stayed unmatched. CDR3 sequence reads: CATQGVGEKLFF. Here the CDR3 DNA reads TGTGCCACACAGGGGGTGGGTGAAAAACTGTTTTTT.

The sample holds one count of this clone. The chain carries TRBV18 and TRBJ2-5, with D perhaps matching TRBD1 (6 bases). The CDR3 loop spans 14 amino acids. The germline gives CDR1 KGHSH, CDR2 LQKENI. Trimming cost V 2 bases and J 5 bases, with 12 bases left between them. This CDR3 is CASSPGRGWETQYF. The CDR3 coding sequence is TGTGCCAGCTCACCAGGCAGGGGCTGGGAGACCCAGTACTTC.

This clone was counted once. The chain joins TRBV9 to TRBJ1-2, with a tentative D call TRBD1 (5 bases). The V and J ends lost 4 bases and 0 bases respectively, with 16 bases between them. Germline loops: CDR1 SGDLS, CDR2 YYNGEE. The CDR3 loop spans 16 amino acids. DNA for the CDR3: TGTGCCAGCAGCTCGGCCCGCGGGGGTGCTAACTATGGCTACACCTTC. It translates to CASSSARGGANYGYTF.

The CDR3 spells CASSLGQKETQYF. CDR3 nucleotide sequence: TGTGCCAGCAGCCTGGGACAGAAAGAGACCCAGTACTTC. The chain is built from TRBV12-3 or TRBV12-4 and TRBJ2-5, with 7 bases lining up with TRBD1. V gave up 6 bases and J gave up 3 bases; unmatched junction bases: 4. The length of the CDR3 is 13 residues.

The chain couples TRBV30 to TRBJ1-2, with D perhaps TRBD1 (5 bases). V shed 0 bases and J shed 4 bases, with 9 bases lying between them. The germline gives CDR1 GTSNPN, CDR2 SVGIG (reference sequence). CDR3 length: 13 amino acids. CDR3 sequence reads: CAWSVAGTYGYTF. The CDR3, as DNA: TGTGCCTGGAGTGTAGCAGGGACCTATGGCTACACCTTC.